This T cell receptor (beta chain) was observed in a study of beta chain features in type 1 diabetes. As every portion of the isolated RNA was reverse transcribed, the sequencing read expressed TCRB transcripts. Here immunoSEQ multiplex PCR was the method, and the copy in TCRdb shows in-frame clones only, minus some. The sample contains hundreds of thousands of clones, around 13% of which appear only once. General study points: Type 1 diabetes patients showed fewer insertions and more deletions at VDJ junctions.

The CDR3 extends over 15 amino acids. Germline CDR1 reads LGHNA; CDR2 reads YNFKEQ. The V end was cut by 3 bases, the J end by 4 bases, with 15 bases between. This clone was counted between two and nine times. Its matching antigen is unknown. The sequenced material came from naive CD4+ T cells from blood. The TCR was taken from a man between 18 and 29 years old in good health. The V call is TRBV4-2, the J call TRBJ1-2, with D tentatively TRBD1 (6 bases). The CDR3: CASSQTLQGSYGYTF. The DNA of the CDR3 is TGTGCCAGCAGCCAGACCCTACAGGGCTCCTATGGCTACACCTTC.